This TCR beta chain appears in the sequencing data of a study of graft-versus-host responses after intestinal transplantation. The repertoire was sequenced with immunoSEQ multiplex PCR; TCRdb's copy has only in-frame clones and lacks some. Among 80,000 or so clones listed, about 92% were seen once. Looked up from germline, CDR1 is MDHEN and CDR2 is SYDVKM. The CDR3 runs to 15 residues. After removal of 3 bases from V and 1 base from J, the junction contained 3 bases not matched to a gene. Here the sequenced sample was PBMCs, taken 98 days after intestinal transplantation. The chain couples TRBV28 to TRBJ2-3, with 8 bases that match TRBD1. This clonotype was obtained from a human patient who received an intestinal transplant, so some T cells may come from the graft donor. CDR3 DNA sequence: TGTGCCAGCAGTTTGGAGACAGGGGGCACAGATACGCAGTATTTT. This codes for CASSLETGGTDTQYF.